The 20 T cell receptor beta chains below were found in one sample sequenced in a study of T cell repertoires in cytomegalovirus infection (dated by TCRdb to 2018 to 2020). The sequencing machine was an Illumina HiSeq 1500. TCRdb took the public reads, trimmed them with fastp at Q25, ran MiXCR for clone calling and kept in-frame beta chains. Rows are unified per CDR3 protein, each entry keeping the most common DNA and genes. This sample is represented by approximately 200,000 distinct CDR3 sequences; 25% to 30% of them were singletons. The leading ten clones occupy about 31% of the sample. Sequencing was done on a sample of PBMCs. All receptors come from a human donor in good health (CMV status not recorded). Some clones in this sample may be carry-over from other donors' samples.

This chain joins TRBV24-1 and TRBJ1-1; D might be TRBD1 (5 bases). Germline CDR1 reads KGHDR; CDR2 reads SFDVKD. Trimming took off 2 bases at V and 0 bases at J, with 12 bases between the two ends. This CDR3 is built from 16 residues. The DNA for the CDR3 is TGTGCCACCAGTGATTCCGGGACCGACATGAACACTGAAGCTTTCTTT. Its protein is CATSDSGTDMNTEAFF.

CDR3 residues: CASSQRGDGYTF. The CDR3 coding sequence is TGTGCCAGCAGCCAAAGGGGGGATGGCTACACCTTC. The V call is TRBV2, the J call TRBJ1-2; TRBD1 is a possible D gene (6 bases). This CDR3 is 12 amino acids long. Trimming stripped 6 bases from V and 6 bases from J, with 11 bases between. Germline CDR1 reads SNHLY; CDR2 reads FYNNEI.

This clonotype was recorded at least ten times. The V call is TRBV12-3 or TRBV12-4, the J call TRBJ1-5; D is perhaps TRBD1 (5 bases). The V gene lost 3 bases and the J gene lost 0 bases, with 12 bases spanning the gap. The CDR3 has 16 residues. CDR3 sequence (DNA): TGTGCCAGCAGTTTGAGAGGGGTATATAGCAATCAGCCCCAGCATTTT. It codes for CASSLRGVYSNQPQHF.

V usage is TRBV20-1 and J usage is TRBJ2-1, with 9 bases that match TRBD2. Germline CDR1 and CDR2: DFQATT and SNEGSKA (reference sequence). V trimming: 3 bases; J trimming: 6 bases; junction bases outside the gene matches: 6. The CDR3 runs to 14 residues. CDR3 sequence reads: CSARVLAGLNEQFF. The CDR3 region has the DNA TGCAGTGCTAGGGTACTAGCGGGCCTCAATGAGCAGTTCTTC.

The J gene is TRBJ1-6, the V gene TRBV6-5; the D gene is possibly TRBD1 (5 bases). Trimming removed 10 bases from V and 5 bases from J, with 12 bases in between. The CDR3 spans 13 residues. Germline V lookup: CDR1 MNHEY, CDR2 SVGAGI. The CDR3 here is CATGVGDNSPLHF. CDR3 DNA: TGTGCCACCGGGGTGGGGGATAATTCACCCCTCCACTTT.

This clonotype was observed a few times. The CDR3, as DNA: TGCAGCGTTGAAGATGGCTTCCAAGAGACCCAGTACTTC. Translating gives CSVEDGFQETQYF. The chain joins TRBV29-1 to TRBJ2-5; D unresolved. Germline lookup yields CDR1 SQVTM and CDR2 ANQGSEA. With 0 bases removed from V and 1 base from J, the gap between germline ends came to 6 bases. The CDR3 length is 13 residues.

This clonotype was seen a few times. The rearrangement uses TRBV6-5 and TRBJ1-4; 8 positions match TRBD1. CDR1 is MNHEY and CDR2 is SVGAGI in the germline V gene. The ends lost 1 base at V and 11 bases at J; junction bases unmatched: 9. The CDR3 runs to 15 residues. The CDR3 here is CASSYFAGQEVKLFF. The CDR3 DNA follows: TGTGCCAGCAGTTACTTCGCGGGACAGGAGGTGAAACTGTTTTTT.

V is TRBV4-2 and J is TRBJ2-4, with D tentatively TRBD2 (7 bases). In germline, CDR1 is LGHNA, CDR2 YNFKEQ. Trimming left V 4 bases short and J 0 bases short, with 13 bases between. The CDR3 is made up of 16 amino acids. This CDR3 reads CASSREGGVAKNIQYF. CDR3 DNA: TGTGCCAGCAGCCGGGAGGGGGGGGTAGCCAAAAACATTCAGTACTTC.

The J gene is TRBJ2-7, the V gene TRBV3-1; D not certain. This CDR3 has 13 amino acids. Germline V gene sequence: CDR1 LGHDT, CDR2 YNNKEL (reference sequence). V lost 4 bases, J lost 0 bases, and 7 bases lay in between. Here the CDR3 DNA reads TGTGCCAGCAGCCGTCGCCACTCCTACGAGCAGTACTTC. It translates to CASSRRHSYEQYF.

This chain joins TRBV7-2 and TRBJ2-7; TRBD1 matches at 8 bases. The CDR3 has 15 residues. Unmatched junction bases numbered 7, after V lost 5 bases and J lost 1 base. In germline, CDR1 is SGHTA, CDR2 FQGNSA. The CDR3 sequence is CASSPDRALSYEQYF. DNA for the CDR3: TGTGCCAGCAGCCCGGACAGGGCATTGTCCTACGAGCAGTACTTC.

The rearrangement links TRBV12-3 or TRBV12-4 to TRBJ1-5; TRBD1 aligns across 8 bases. The CDR3 is 13 residues long. After removal of 7 bases from V and 7 bases from J, the junction contained 6 bases not matched to a gene. The chain's CDR3 is CASKTGVGQPQHF. CDR3 nucleotides: TGTGCCAGCAAGACAGGGGTGGGCCAGCCCCAGCATTTT.

The genes are TRBV4-1 and TRBJ2-5, with TRBD2 matching 15 bases. Germline CDR1 reads MGHRA; CDR2 reads YSYEKL. V gave up 0 bases and J gave up 4 bases; unmatched junction bases: 9. This CDR3 is built from 19 residues. The CDR3 nucleotides read TGCGCCAGCAGCCAAGATCGGGGACTAGCGGGGGGCCGGGGAGAGACCCAGTACTTC. Translating gives CASSQDRGLAGGRGETQYF.

The chain carries TRBV7-2 and TRBJ2-2, with 9 bases fitting TRBD2. The CDR3 is 18 amino acids. Germline CDR1 reads SGHTA; CDR2 reads FQGNSA. J lost 5 bases, V lost 1 base, and 11 bases had no gene match. The CDR3 nucleotides are TGTGCCAGCAGCTTAGATGTTAAGCGGGGGGCCTGGACCGGGGAGCTGTTTTTT. Translation gives CASSLDVKRGAWTGELFF.

This clonotype showed up just a few times. The V call is TRBV29-1, the J call TRBJ1-1, with D perhaps TRBD1 (5 bases). V was shortened by 7 bases and J by 1 base, with 22 bases between the two germline ends. Germline CDR1 and CDR2: SQVTM and ANQGSEA. CDR3 size: 16 residues. The chain's CDR3 is CSGGDLEGVWNTEAFF. The CDR3 DNA reads TGCAGCGGCGGGGACCTCGAAGGGGTTTGGAACACTGAAGCTTTCTTT.

The CDR3 reads CSAREPPGQGRETQYF. DNA for the CDR3: TGCAGTGCTAGAGAACCACCGGGACAGGGTCGAGAGACCCAGTACTTC. The chain uses TRBV20-1 and TRBJ2-5; 9 bases are shared with TRBD1. The V segment lost 0 bases and the J segment 4 bases; nucleotides outside the gene matches: 9. Germline CDR1 reads DFQATT; CDR2 reads SNEGSKA (reference sequence). CDR3 length: 16 residues.

This clonotype occurred a few times. The chain uses TRBV9 and TRBJ1-3; D is uncertain. CDR3 length: 13 residues. Looked up from germline, CDR1 is SGDLS and CDR2 is YYNGEE. Trimming removed 4 bases at V and 3 bases at J, with 8 bases between. As DNA, the CDR3 is TGTGCCAGCAGCTCCGAAGATGGAAACACCATATATTTT. Translating gives CASSSEDGNTIYF.

This clonotype was found many times. The rearrangement joins TRBV2 to TRBJ1-1, with D perhaps TRBD1 (5 bases). The V end was cut by 2 bases, the J end by 1 base, with 14 bases between. The CDR3 is 16 amino acids. Germline V gives CDR1 SNHLY, CDR2 FYNNEI. Here the CDR3 DNA reads TGTGCCAGCAGTGAAAATCGGGGCCGGAAGAACACTGAAGCTTTCTTT. It translates to CASSENRGRKNTEAFF.

V is TRBV7-8 and J is TRBJ2-7; D is possibly TRBD1 (6 bases). Germline V gene sequence: CDR1 SGHVS, CDR2 FQNEAQ. The CDR3 covers 14 residues. The V gene lost 3 bases and the J gene lost 4 bases, with 13 bases spanning the gap. CDR3 protein: CASSFRDMGYEQYF. In DNA form, the CDR3 reads TGTGCCAGCAGCTTCCGGGACATGGGTTACGAGCAGTACTTC.

This clonotype was recorded a few times. The chain couples TRBV6-5 to TRBJ2-7; D is unclear. The CDR3 extends over 15 amino acids. Germline values: CDR1 MNHEY, CDR2 SVGAGI. Trimming removed 2 bases from V and 3 bases from J, with 14 bases in between. The CDR3 reads CASSYGFQGVYEQYF. DNA of the CDR3: TGTGCCAGCAGTTACGGGTTCCAAGGTGTCTACGAGCAGTACTTC.

This clonotype was picked up many times. CDR3 DNA sequence: TGTGCCAGCAGCCTCGGACAGGTGAACTCTGGAAACACCATATATTTT. Translation: CASSLGQVNSGNTIYF. The V call is TRBV7-2, the J call TRBJ1-3; TRBD1 matches 7 bases. This CDR3 spans 16 amino acids. J lost 0 bases, V lost 5 bases, and 7 bases had no gene match. Germline V gene lookup returns CDR1 SGHTA and CDR2 FQGNSA.